The subject of this entry is one T cell receptor beta chain. The data were taken from a study of blood T cell repertoires in COVID-19. Across the study: COVID-19 samples from acute and convalescent phases originated in the United States, Italy and Spain. T cells, B-cell-depleted T cells, or PBMCs supplied cDNA or gDNA.

Authors' processing steps: Amplification of reference gene primers was used by the study to estimate nucleated cell counts. Measured with immunoSEQ multiplex PCR; TCRdb has only the in-frame clones, and not every one. That table supplies the V and J calls and clone size; D and trimming were determined from the DNA. The repertoire includes 150,000 to 200,000 clones, around 84% of them detected once, and about 14% sits in the top ten. Germline V lookup: CDR1 SGHVS, CDR2 FNYEAQ. This CDR3 is built from 14 residues. Deletions cut 1 base from V and 6 bases from J, with 13 bases between. Seattle participants joined during active infection and were tracked over time.

The chain recombines TRBV7-6 with TRBJ2-7; possibly TRBD1 for D (5 bases). The sequenced sample consisted of peripheral blood. This receptor was obtained from an older woman with COVID-19, enrolled during active disease. The CDR3 region has the DNA TGTGCCAGCAGCTTAGAGCAGGGTTATATCGAGCAGTACTTC. Protein product: CASSLEQGYIEQYF.